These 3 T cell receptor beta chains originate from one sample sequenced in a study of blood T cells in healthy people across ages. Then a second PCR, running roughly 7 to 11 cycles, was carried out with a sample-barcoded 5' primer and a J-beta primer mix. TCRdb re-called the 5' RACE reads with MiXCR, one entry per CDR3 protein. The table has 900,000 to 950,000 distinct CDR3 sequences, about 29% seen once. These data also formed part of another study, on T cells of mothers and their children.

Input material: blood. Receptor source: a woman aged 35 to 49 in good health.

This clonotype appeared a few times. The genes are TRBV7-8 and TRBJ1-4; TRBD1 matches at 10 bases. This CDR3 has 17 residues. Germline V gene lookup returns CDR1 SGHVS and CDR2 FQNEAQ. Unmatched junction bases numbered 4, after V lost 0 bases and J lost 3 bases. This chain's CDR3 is CASSLAPTGGSNEKLFF. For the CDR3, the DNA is TGTGCCAGCAGCTTAGCGCCGACAGGGGGCTCTAATGAAAAACTGTTTTTT. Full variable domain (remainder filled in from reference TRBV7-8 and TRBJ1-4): GAGVSQSPRYKVAKRGQDVALRCDPISGHVSLFWYQQALGQGPEFLTYFQNEAQLDKSGLPSDRFFAERPEGSVSTLKIQRTQQEDSAVYLCASSLAPTGGSNEKLFFGSGTQLSVL.

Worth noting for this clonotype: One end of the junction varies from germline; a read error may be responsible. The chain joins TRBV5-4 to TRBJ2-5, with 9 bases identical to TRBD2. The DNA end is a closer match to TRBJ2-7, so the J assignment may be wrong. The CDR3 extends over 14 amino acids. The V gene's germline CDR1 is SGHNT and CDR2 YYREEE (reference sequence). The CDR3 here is CASGLASGDYEQYF. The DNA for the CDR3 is TGTGCCAGCGGCTTGGCTAGCGGGGATTACGAGCAGTACTTC.

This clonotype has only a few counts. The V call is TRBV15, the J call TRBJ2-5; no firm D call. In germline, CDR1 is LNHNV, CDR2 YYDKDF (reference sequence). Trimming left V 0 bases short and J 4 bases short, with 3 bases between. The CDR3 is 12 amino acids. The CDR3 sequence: CATSRDGETQYF. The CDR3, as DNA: TGTGCCACCAGCAGAGATGGAGAGACCCAGTACTTC. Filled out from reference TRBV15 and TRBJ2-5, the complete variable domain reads DAMVIQNPRYQVTQFGKPVTLSCSQTLNHNVMYWYQQKSSQAPKLLFHYYDKDFNNEADTPDNFQSRRPNTSFCFLDIRSPGLGDTAMYLCATSRDGETQYFGPGTRLLVL.